A single sample gave rise to the 21 T cell receptor beta chains below, sequenced in a study of T cell repertoires in cytomegalovirus infection. Their recognized antigens are unknown. One entry per CDR3 protein, called by TCRdb with MiXCR from the reads. The sample lists 200,000 to 250,000 distinct CDR3 sequences, approximately 40% occurring once. The specimen was CD8+ T cells from cultured PBMCs, collected from culture after CMV antigen stimulation. All receptors derive from a human donor in good health (CMV status not recorded). Some clones in this sample may be carry-over from other donors' samples.

In regard to this clonotype: At one of its ends the junction is not consistent with the germline gene, which may arise from a read error. The chain links TRBV7-2 to TRBJ2-1, with 9 bases fitting TRBD2. The CDR3 is 16 amino acids. The germline CDR1 and CDR2 sequences are SGHTA and FQGNSA. The CDR3 nucleotides read TGTTCCAGCAGCCCCGTGGTTGGGCGGGGGGGACATGAGCAGTTCTTC. Translated: CSSSPVVGRGGHEQFF.

The chain's CDR3 is CASKLALVGVAKNIQYF. CDR3 DNA sequence: TGTGCCAGCAAGCTAGCACTGGTGGGGGTGGCCAAAAACATTCAGTACTTC. The chain is built from TRBV2 and TRBJ2-4; the D call may be TRBD1 or TRBD2 (5 bases each). The V gene's germline CDR1 is SNHLY and CDR2 FYNNEI. The CDR3 is made up of 17 amino acids. The V and J ends lost 7 bases and 1 base respectively, with 20 bases between them.

This clonotype has more than one count but fewer than ten. The chain joins TRBV4-1 to TRBJ1-5; D not certain. The CDR3 is made up of 13 amino acids. Trimming took 0 bases from V and 6 from J, leaving 6 bases between them. Per the germline V gene, CDR1 is MGHRA and CDR2 is YSYEKL. CDR3 nucleotides: TGCGCCAGCAGCCAAGATCAAATTCAGCCCCAGCATTTT. Translated: CASSQDQIQPQHF.

This chain connects TRBV6-1 to TRBJ1-1, with D possibly TRBD1 on 5 matching bases. From germline, CDR1 is MNHNS and CDR2 SASEGT. Trimming left V 1 base short and J 10 bases short, with 10 bases between. This CDR3 region has 12 residues. The CDR3 region is CASSEVGGVAFF. The DNA of the CDR3 is TGTGCCAGCAGTGAAGTCGGAGGGGTAGCTTTCTTT.

The J gene is TRBJ1-1, the V gene TRBV27, with TRBD1 matching 7 bases. The V gene end was trimmed by 1 base and the J gene end by 1 base; junction bases not matched to a gene: 3. The CDR3 consists of 15 residues. Germline V gene sequence: CDR1 MNHEY, CDR2 SMNVEV (reference sequence). CDR3 DNA sequence: TGTGCCAGCAGTTTATGGACAGGATCGAACACTGAAGCTTTCTTT. This translates into CASSLWTGSNTEAFF.

The chain carries TRBV19 and TRBJ1-1; D is unresolved. The CDR3 spans 13 residues. Looked up from germline, CDR1 is LNHDA and CDR2 is SQIVND (reference sequence). The ends were cut back, 1 base at V and 2 bases at J, with 5 bases in the middle. The CDR3: CASSIGFNTEAFF. DNA for the CDR3: TGTGCCAGTAGTATAGGTTTTAACACTGAAGCTTTCTTT.

The chain is built from TRBV6-5 and TRBJ1-1, with 12 bases that match TRBD1. J was trimmed by 4 bases and V by 0 bases; bases with no gene match: 0. Germline values: CDR1 MNHEY, CDR2 SVGAGI. This CDR3 comprises 15 residues. CDR3 in amino acids: CASSYSGQGATEAFF. The CDR3 bases are TGTGCCAGCAGTTACTCGGGACAGGGGGCCACTGAAGCTTTCTTT.

This clonotype was observed a few times. This chain links TRBV7-3 with TRBJ2-1; a weak D match, TRBD1 (6 bases). This CDR3 has 16 amino acids. The V end was cut by 5 bases, the J end by 5 bases, with 19 bases between. Germline CDR1 and CDR2: SGHTA and FQGTGA. The DNA for the CDR3 is TGTGCCAGCAGCGACCGGGACACCGACTTCCACAATGAGCAGTTCTTC. Translated: CASSDRDTDFHNEQFF.

This clonotype has more than one count but fewer than ten. CDR3 amino acids: CASSKAGTTSTDTQYF. For the CDR3, the DNA is TGTGCCAGCAGCAAGGCCGGGACTACTAGCACAGATACGCAGTATTTT. This chain connects TRBV13 to TRBJ2-3, with TRBD2 matching 7 bases. The length of the CDR3 is 16 residues. V dropped 5 bases and J dropped 0; count of bases not matched to a gene: 8. The germline V gene encodes CDR1 PRHDT and CDR2 FYEKMQ (reference sequence). Filled out from reference TRBV13 and TRBJ2-3, the complete variable domain reads AAGVIQSPRHLIKEKRETATLKCYPIPRHDTVYWYQQGPGQDPQFLISFYEKMQSDKGSIPDRFSAQQFSDYHSELNMSSLELGDSALYFCASSKAGTTSTDTQYFGPGTRLTVL.

In its sample, this clonotype was seen many times. The gene calls are TRBV7-2 and TRBJ2-1; 8 bases match TRBD2. CDR1 is SGHTA and CDR2 is FQGNSA in the germline V gene. The trim removed 5 bases at V and 7 bases at J, leaving 7 bases unmatched. The CDR3 has 14 residues. CDR3 DNA: TGTGCCAGCAGCAGGAGCGGGAGTCGAAATGAGCAGTTCTTC. Amino acids: CASSRSGSRNEQFF.

Here the CDR3 reads CASSDGGTTDTQYF. The CDR3 region has the DNA TGTGCCAGCAGTGACGGCGGGACTACAGATACGCAGTATTTT. The chain joins TRBV6-4 to TRBJ2-3; tentative D call: TRBD2 (6 bases). The CDR3 runs 14 residues. Trimming took off 2 bases at V and 3 bases at J, with 9 bases between the two ends. CDR1 and CDR2 from the germline V gene are MRHNA and SNTAGT.

The genes are TRBV28 and TRBJ2-7; D gene uncertain. The CDR3 has 10 residues. Looked up from germline, CDR1 is MDHEN and CDR2 is SYDVKM. Trimming left V 6 bases short and J 6 bases short, with 6 bases between. CDR3 sequence: CASRKAEQYF. For the CDR3, the DNA is TGTGCCAGCAGGAAGGCCGAGCAGTACTTC. Drawing the rest from reference TRBV28 and TRBJ2-7, the complete variable domain is DVKVTQSSRYLVKRTGEKVFLECVQDMDHENMFWYRQDPGLGLRLIYFSYDVKMKEKGDIPEGYSVSREKKERFSLILESASTNQTSMYLCASRKAEQYFGPGTRLTVT.

In its sample, this clonotype was seen many times. The rearrangement uses TRBV7-6 and TRBJ2-3, with 12 bases that match TRBD2. Germline values: CDR1 SGHVS, CDR2 FNYEAQ. V gave up 5 bases and J gave up 6 bases; unmatched junction bases: 6. This CDR3 has 15 residues. This chain's CDR3 is CASSRLAGAGDTQYF. The CDR3 coding sequence is TGTGCCAGCAGCCGACTAGCGGGGGCGGGGGATACGCAGTATTTT.

This clonotype was found a few times. V is TRBV28 and J is TRBJ2-2; no definite D call. V lost 2 bases, J lost 6 bases, and 4 bases lay in between. Germline assignment: CDR1 MDHEN and CDR2 SYDVKM. CDR3 length: 12 residues. The CDR3 nucleotides are TGTGCCAGCAGTTTAAATGCCGGGGAGCTGTTTTTT. This codes for CASSLNAGELFF. The full variable domain, with the rest looked up from reference TRBV28 and TRBJ2-2, is DVKVTQSSRYLVKRTGEKVFLECVQDMDHENMFWYRQDPGLGLRLIYFSYDVKMKEKGDIPEGYSVSREKKERFSLILESASTNQTSMYLCASSLNAGELFFGEGSRLTVL.

The V and J genes are TRBV11-2 and TRBJ2-1, with a weak D call TRBD2 (5 bases). V was shortened by 5 bases and J by 4 bases, with 15 bases between the two germline ends. The CDR3 is 15 residues long. Germline V CDR1 and CDR2: SGHAT, FQNNGV. The CDR3 loop reads CASSLLAAPYNEQFF. CDR3 DNA: TGTGCCAGCAGCCTTCTAGCCGCCCCTTACAATGAGCAGTTCTTC. The variable domain in full, with the rest retrieved from reference TRBV11-2 and TRBJ2-1, is EAGVAQSPRYKIIEKRQSVAFWCNPISGHATLYWYQQILGQGPKLLIQFQNNGVVDDSQLPKDRFSAERLKGVDSTLKIQPAKLEDSAVYLCASSLLAAPYNEQFFGPGTRLTVL.

The J gene is TRBJ2-5, the V gene TRBV28; a weak D match, TRBD2 (7 bases). The V and J ends lost 5 bases and 4 bases respectively, with 17 bases between them. The CDR3 contains 15 residues. Germline CDR1 reads MDHEN; CDR2 reads SYDVKM. CDR3 region: CASSRVGGLGETQYF. The CDR3, as DNA: TGTGCCAGCAGTCGAGTCGGGGGGCTGGGAGAGACCCAGTACTTC.

The chain combines TRBV5-5 with TRBJ1-1; D is uncertain. V was cut by 0 bases and J by 7 bases, with 10 bases left in between. The CDR3 sequence is 13 residues long. Germline CDR1 is SGHKS and CDR2 is YYEKEE (reference sequence). CDR3 in amino acids: CASSLAAGFEAFF. The CDR3, as DNA: TGTGCCAGCAGCTTGGCCGCGGGATTTGAAGCTTTCTTT. Full variable domain (remainder filled in from reference TRBV5-5 and TRBJ1-1): DAGVTQSPTHLIKTRGQQVTLRCSPISGHKSVSWYQQVLGQGPQFIFQYYEKEERGRGNFPDRFSARQFPNYSSELNVNALLLGDSALYLCASSLAAGFEAFFGQGTRLTVV.

The sample holds a few counts of this clonotype. J is TRBJ2-3 and V is TRBV7-9; D call uncertain. The CDR3 is made up of 16 amino acids. CDR1 SEHNR and CDR2 FQNEAQ come from the germline V gene (reference sequence). Trimming stripped 3 bases from V and 0 bases from J, with 13 bases between. The CDR3 bases are TGTGCCAGCAGCTTTAGCTGGGCTGCAAGCACAGATACGCAGTATTTT. Translated: CASSFSWAASTDTQYF.

The chain combines TRBV10-3 with TRBJ1-1; 8 bases are a match to TRBD1. The CDR3 has 13 residues. Trimming cost V 7 bases and J 1 base; bases outside gene matches: 2. CDR1 ENHRY and CDR2 SYGVKD come from the germline V gene. The CDR3 sequence: CAIKGTGNTEAFF. In DNA, the CDR3 is TGTGCCATCAAGGGGACAGGGAACACTGAAGCTTTCTTT.

The J gene is TRBJ2-6, the V gene TRBV10-3, with a tentative D call TRBD2 (5 bases). This CDR3 has 15 residues. Germline CDR1 reads ENHRY; CDR2 reads SYGVKD. Trimming pared 2 bases from V and 1 base from J, leaving 6 bases between. CDR3 sequence reads: CAISEGESGANVLTF. CDR3 coding DNA: TGTGCCATCAGTGAGGGGGAGTCTGGGGCCAACGTCCTGACTTTC.

This clonotype was seen ten or more times. V usage is TRBV7-8 and J usage is TRBJ2-1, with D perhaps TRBD2 (5 bases). CDR3 length: 18 amino acids. The germline V gene has CDR1 SGHVS and CDR2 FQNEAQ. V lost 2 bases and J lost 10, with 27 bases in between. CDR3 protein: CASSLRPMIGEPPREQFF. For the CDR3, the DNA is TGTGCCAGCAGCTTACGCCCAATGATCGGGGAGCCCCCACGGGAGCAGTTCTTC.